Listed here is a single T cell receptor (beta chain). The antigen remains undetermined. The protocol was immunoSEQ multiplex PCR, while the TCRdb copy is restricted to in-frame clones and leaves out a portion. The data contain 79,000 or so clones, 91% of them singletons. These data belong to a study of OX40 agonist ivuxolimab in advanced cancers. Study summary: From roughly 20 to 85 years was the age range, with a mean of around 56 years, and over 80% were male. Three patients got partial responses; one had hepatocellular carcinoma and two had cutaneous melanoma. General study findings and limits: Researchers report that CD8+ T cells had, on average, more expanded clones than CD4+.

V lost 0 bases and J lost 5, with 13 bases in between. Germline CDR1 is GTSNPN and CDR2 is SVGIG (reference sequence). This CDR3 is 14 amino acids long. The gene calls are TRBV30 and TRBJ2-5, with D possibly TRBD2 on 5 matching bases. This receptor was obtained from an adult with an advanced solid tumor such as melanoma, head and neck, liver or kidney cancer. The source was CD4+ or CD8+ T cells sorted from blood, collected in a trial of the OX40 agonist ivuxolimab. The DNA of the CDR3 is TGTGCCTGGAGTGTCTCCCTTACGGGGGAGACCCAGTACTTC. Translation: CAWSVSLTGETQYF.